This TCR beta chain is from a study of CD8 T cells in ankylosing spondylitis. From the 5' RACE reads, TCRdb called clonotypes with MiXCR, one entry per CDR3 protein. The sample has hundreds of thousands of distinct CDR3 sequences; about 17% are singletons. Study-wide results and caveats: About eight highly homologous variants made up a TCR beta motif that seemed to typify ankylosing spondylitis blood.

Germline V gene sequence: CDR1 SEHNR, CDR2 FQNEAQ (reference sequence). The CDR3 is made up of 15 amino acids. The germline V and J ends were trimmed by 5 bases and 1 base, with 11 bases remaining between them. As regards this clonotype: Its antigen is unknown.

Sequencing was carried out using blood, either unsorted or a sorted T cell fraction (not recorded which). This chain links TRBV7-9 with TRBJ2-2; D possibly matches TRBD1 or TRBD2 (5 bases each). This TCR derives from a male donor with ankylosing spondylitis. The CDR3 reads CASSPRGENTGELFF. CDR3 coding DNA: TGTGCCAGCAGCCCCCGGGGCGAGAACACCGGGGAGCTGTTTTTT.